This TCR beta chain emerged from a study of blood T cell repertoires in COVID-19. Study-wide context: T cells, B-cell-depleted T cells, or PBMCs supplied cDNA or gDNA.

Original handling: Quantification of nucleated cells was approximated via reference gene primer amplification. Only in-frame clones appear in the TCRdb table, and some are missing; sequencing was by immunoSEQ multiplex PCR. The DNA was the basis for D and trimming; V, J and clone size are from that table. The sample includes some 190,000 clones, about 85% of them seen just once. With V trimmed by 6 bases and J by 8 bases, 8 bases remained unmatched. The CDR3 sequence is 14 residues long. Per germline, CDR1 MNHEY and CDR2 SVGAGI. The clonotype comes from a man of 80 years or more with COVID-19, enrolled during active disease. Sequenced input: peripheral blood. V and J are TRBV6-5 and TRBJ1-4, with 8 bases fitting TRBD1. CDR3 loop: CASRLKTGGEKLFF. For the CDR3, the DNA is TGTGCCAGCAGGCTCAAAACAGGGGGGGAAAAACTGTTTTTT.